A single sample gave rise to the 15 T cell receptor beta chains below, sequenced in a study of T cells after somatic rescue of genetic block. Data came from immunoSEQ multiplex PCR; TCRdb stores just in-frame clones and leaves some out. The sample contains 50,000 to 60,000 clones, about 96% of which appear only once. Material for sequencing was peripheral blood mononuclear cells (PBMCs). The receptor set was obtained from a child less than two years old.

The CDR3 loop reads CASSLGLAGGTPYNEQFF. CDR3 nucleotides: TGCGCCAGCAGCTTGGGACTAGCGGGAGGTACTCCCTACAATGAGCAGTTCTTC. V is TRBV5-1 and J is TRBJ2-1; 13 positions match TRBD2. Germline loops: CDR1 SGHRS, CDR2 YFSETQ. The CDR3 has 18 amino acids. Germline trimming cut 0 bases from V and 2 bases from J; bases unmatched to any gene: 5. The complete variable domain, with remaining parts taken from reference TRBV5-1 and TRBJ2-1, reads KAGVTQTPRYLIKTRGQQVTLSCSPISGHRSVSWYQQTPGQGLQFLFEYFSETQRNKGNFPGRFSGRQFSNSRSEMNVSTLELGDSALYLCASSLGLAGGTPYNEQFFGPGTRLTVL.

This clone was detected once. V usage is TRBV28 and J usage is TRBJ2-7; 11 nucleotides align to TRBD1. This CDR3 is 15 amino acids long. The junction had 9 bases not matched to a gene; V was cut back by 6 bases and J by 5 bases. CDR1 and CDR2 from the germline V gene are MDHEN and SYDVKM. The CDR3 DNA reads TGTGCCAGCAGATATGGACAGGGGGCATTCAACGAGCAGTACTTC. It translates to CASRYGQGAFNEQYF.

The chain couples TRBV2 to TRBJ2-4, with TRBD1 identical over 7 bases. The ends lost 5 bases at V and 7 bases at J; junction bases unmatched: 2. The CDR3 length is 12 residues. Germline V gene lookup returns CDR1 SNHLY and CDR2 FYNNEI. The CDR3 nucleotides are TGTGCCAGCAGTCGACAGGGTAACATTCAGTACTTC. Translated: CASSRQGNIQYF.

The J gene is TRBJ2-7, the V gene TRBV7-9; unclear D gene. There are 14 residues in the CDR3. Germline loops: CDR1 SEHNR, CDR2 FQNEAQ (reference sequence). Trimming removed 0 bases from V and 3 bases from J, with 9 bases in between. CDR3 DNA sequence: TGTGCCAGCAGCTTAGCTGGCAGGAGCTACGAGCAGTACTTC. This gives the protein CASSLAGRSYEQYF.

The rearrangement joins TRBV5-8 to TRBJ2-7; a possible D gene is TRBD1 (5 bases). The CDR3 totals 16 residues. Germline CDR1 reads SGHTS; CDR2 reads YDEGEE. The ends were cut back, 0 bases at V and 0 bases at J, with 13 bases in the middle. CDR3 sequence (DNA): TGTGCCAGCAGCTTGGAGGTGAGACAGAGCTCCTACGAGCAGTACTTC. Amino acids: CASSLEVRQSSYEQYF.

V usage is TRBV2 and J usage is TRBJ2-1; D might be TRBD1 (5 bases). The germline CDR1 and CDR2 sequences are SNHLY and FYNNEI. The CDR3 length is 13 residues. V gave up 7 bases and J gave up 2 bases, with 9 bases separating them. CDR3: CASIGRAYNEQFF. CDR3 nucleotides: TGTGCCAGCATAGGCAGGGCCTACAATGAGCAGTTCTTC.

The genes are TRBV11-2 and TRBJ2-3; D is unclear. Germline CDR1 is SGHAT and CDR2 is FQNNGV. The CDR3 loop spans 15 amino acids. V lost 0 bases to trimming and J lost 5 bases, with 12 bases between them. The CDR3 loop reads CASSLDPDWGDTQYF. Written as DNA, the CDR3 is TGTGCCAGCAGCTTAGATCCCGACTGGGGAGATACGCAGTATTTT. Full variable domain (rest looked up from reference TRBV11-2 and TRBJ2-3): EAGVAQSPRYKIIEKRQSVAFWCNPISGHATLYWYQQILGQGPKLLIQFQNNGVVDDSQLPKDRFSAERLKGVDSTLKIQPAKLEDSAVYLCASSLDPDWGDTQYFGPGTRLTVL.

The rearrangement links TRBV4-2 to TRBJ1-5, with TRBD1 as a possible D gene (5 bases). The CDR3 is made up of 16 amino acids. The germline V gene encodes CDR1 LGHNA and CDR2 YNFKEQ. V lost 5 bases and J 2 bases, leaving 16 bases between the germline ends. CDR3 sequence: CASSATGGMGNQPQHF. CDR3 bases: TGTGCCAGCAGCGCCACGGGGGGGATGGGCAATCAGCCCCAGCATTTT.

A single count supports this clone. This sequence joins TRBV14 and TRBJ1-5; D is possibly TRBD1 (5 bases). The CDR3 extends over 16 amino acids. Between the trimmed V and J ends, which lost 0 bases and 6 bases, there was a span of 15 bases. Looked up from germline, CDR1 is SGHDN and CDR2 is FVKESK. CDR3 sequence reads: CASSQEAGGLGQPQHF. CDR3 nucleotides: TGTGCCAGCAGCCAAGAGGCGGGGGGACTAGGTCAGCCCCAGCATTTT.

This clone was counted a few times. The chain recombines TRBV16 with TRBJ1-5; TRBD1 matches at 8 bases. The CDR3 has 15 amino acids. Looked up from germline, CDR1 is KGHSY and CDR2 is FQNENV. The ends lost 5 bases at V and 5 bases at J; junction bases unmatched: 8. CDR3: CASSTAGQGYQPQHF. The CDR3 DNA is TGTGCCAGCAGCACTGCCGGACAGGGATATCAGCCCCAGCATTTT.

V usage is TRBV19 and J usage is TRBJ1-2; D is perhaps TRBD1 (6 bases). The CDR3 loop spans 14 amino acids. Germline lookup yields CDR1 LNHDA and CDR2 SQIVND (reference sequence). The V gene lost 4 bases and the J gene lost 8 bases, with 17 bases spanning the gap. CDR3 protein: CASSTPRPGGGYTF. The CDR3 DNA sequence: TGTGCCAGTAGTACCCCCCGACCGGGGGGCGGCTACACCTTC.

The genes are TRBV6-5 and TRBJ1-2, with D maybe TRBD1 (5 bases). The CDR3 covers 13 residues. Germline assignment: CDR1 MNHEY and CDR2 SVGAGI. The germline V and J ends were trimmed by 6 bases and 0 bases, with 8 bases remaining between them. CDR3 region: CASRRDSNYGYTF. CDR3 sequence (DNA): TGTGCCAGCAGAAGGGACTCTAACTATGGCTACACCTTC.

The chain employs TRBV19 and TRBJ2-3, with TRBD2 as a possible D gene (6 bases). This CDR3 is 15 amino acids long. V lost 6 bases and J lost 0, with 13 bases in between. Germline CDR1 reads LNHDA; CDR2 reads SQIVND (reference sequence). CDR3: CASRGDSVSTDTQYF. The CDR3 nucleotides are TGTGCCAGTAGGGGGGACTCCGTTAGCACAGATACGCAGTATTTT. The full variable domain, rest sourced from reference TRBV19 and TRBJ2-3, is DGGITQSPKYLFRKEGQNVTLSCEQNLNHDAMYWYRQDPGQGLRLIYYSQIVNDFQKGDIAEGYSVSREKKESFPLTVTSAQKNPTAFYLCASRGDSVSTDTQYFGPGTRLTVL.

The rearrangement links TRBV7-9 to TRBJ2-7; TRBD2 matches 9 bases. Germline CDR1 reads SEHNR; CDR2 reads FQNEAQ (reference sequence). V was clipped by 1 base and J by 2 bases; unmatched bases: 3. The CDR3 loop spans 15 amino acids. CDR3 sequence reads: CASSLDRTSAYEQYF. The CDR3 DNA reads TGTGCCAGCAGCTTAGACAGGACTAGCGCCTACGAGCAGTACTTC.

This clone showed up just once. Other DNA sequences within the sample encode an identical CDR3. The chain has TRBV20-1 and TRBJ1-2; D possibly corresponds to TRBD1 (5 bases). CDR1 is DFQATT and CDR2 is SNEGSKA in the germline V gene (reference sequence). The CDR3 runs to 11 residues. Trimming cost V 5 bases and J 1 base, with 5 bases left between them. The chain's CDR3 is CSADSNYGYTF. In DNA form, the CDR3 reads TGCAGTGCTGACAGTAACTATGGCTACACCTTC.